A selection of T cell receptor beta chains follows, all from one sample in a study of blood T cells in healthy people across ages. TCRdb analysed the 5' RACE reads with MiXCR anew, one entry per CDR3 protein. In the table there are more than 700,000 distinct CDR3 sequences, roughly 53% of which are singletons. Sequenced: blood. These receptors came from an elderly man in good health. The CDR3 runs from the conserved cysteine through the conserved F or W. A D gene is named only where the DNA matches it firmly. Clone size is given for some rows only: seen once, a few or many times, or a class if the clone is expanded.

j_gene: TRBJ1-2
v_gene: TRBV27
d_gene: NA
abundance: NA
CDR3nt: TGTGCCAGCAGTTATGAGGGGAACTATGGCTACACCTTC
CDR3aa: CASSYEGNYGYTF

j_gene: TRBJ2-7
v_gene: TRBV6-5
d_gene: TRBD1
abundance: NA
CDR3nt: TGTGCCAGCAGAAATCAGGGGGACTCCTACGAGCAGTACTTC
CDR3aa: CASRNQGDSYEQYF

j_gene: TRBJ2-1
v_gene: TRBV10-3
d_gene: NA
abundance: few
CDR3nt: TGTGCCATCACCCCGGGGAGCGTTGACTACAATGAGCAGTTCTTC
CDR3aa: CAITPGSVDYNEQFF

j_gene: TRBJ2-1
v_gene: TRBV5-1
d_gene: TRBD2
abundance: NA
CDR3nt: TGCGCCAGCAGCTTGGCCCAAATACTAGCGGGAGGCTACGAGCAGTTCTTC
CDR3aa: CASSLAQILAGGYEQFF

j_gene: TRBJ2-3
v_gene: TRBV18
d_gene: NA
abundance: NA
CDR3nt: TGTGCCAGCTCACCACCGGTCACAGATACGCAGTATTTT
CDR3aa: CASSPPVTDTQYF

j_gene: TRBJ2-1
v_gene: TRBV28
d_gene: TRBD2
abundance: NA
CDR3nt: TGTGCCAGCAGTAAACTAGCGGGGGGCAATGAGCAGTTCTTC
CDR3aa: CASSKLAGGNEQFF

j_gene: TRBJ2-5
v_gene: TRBV29-1
d_gene: NA
abundance: few
CDR3nt: TGCAGCGTCGTCAGGGAAGGAGAGACCCAGTACTTC
CDR3aa: CSVVREGETQYF

j_gene: TRBJ2-7
v_gene: TRBV11-2
d_gene: NA
abundance: NA
CDR3nt: TGTGCCAGCAGGGGACTCAGCTCCTACGAGCAGTACTTC
CDR3aa: CASRGLSSYEQYF

j_gene: TRBJ1-1
v_gene: TRBV7-3
d_gene: NA
abundance: NA
CDR3nt: TGTGCCAGCAGCCCGACGAGGGGGGCCACTGAAGCTTTCTTT
CDR3aa: CASSPTRGATEAFF

j_gene: TRBJ2-5
v_gene: TRBV4-1
d_gene: TRBD2
abundance: few
CDR3nt: TGCGCCAGCAGCCTAGCGGGCGGGGGTTATGAGACCCAGTACTTC
CDR3aa: CASSLAGGGYETQYF

j_gene: TRBJ1-2
v_gene: TRBV20-1
d_gene: NA
abundance: NA
CDR3nt: TGCAGTGCCCAAACTAGGGATAACTATGGCTACACCTTC
CDR3aa: CSAQTRDNYGYTF

j_gene: TRBJ2-3
v_gene: TRBV6-5
d_gene: NA
abundance: few
CDR3nt: TGTGCCAGCAGTTACGGGGCTGGCACAGATACGCAGTATTTT
CDR3aa: CASSYGAGTDTQYF

j_gene: TRBJ1-2
v_gene: TRBV5-1
d_gene: NA
abundance: few
CDR3nt: TGCGCCAGCAGCTTGGCGTCAGGTCCGGGGATCGGCTACACCTTC
CDR3aa: CASSLASGPGIGYTF

j_gene: TRBJ2-5
v_gene: TRBV20-1
d_gene: TRBD2
abundance: NA
CDR3nt: TGCAGTGCTAGAGGGGGCGGGAGCGGTGAGCAGTACTTC
CDR3aa: CSARGGGSGEQYF

j_gene: TRBJ2-7
v_gene: TRBV9
d_gene: TRBD2
abundance: NA
CDR3nt: TGTGCGAGCAGCGGGGGCCTTACAGGGATCTACAATGAGCAGTACTTC
CDR3aa: CASSGGLTGIYNEQYF

j_gene: TRBJ1-1
v_gene: TRBV5-5
d_gene: NA
abundance: NA
CDR3nt: TGTGCCAGCAGCTTGGAGGCGGGGCTGAACACTGAAGCTTTCTTT
CDR3aa: CASSLEAGLNTEAFF

j_gene: TRBJ2-4
v_gene: TRBV3-1
d_gene: TRBD2
abundance: NA
CDR3nt: TGTGCCAGCAGCCAAGATAACAGACTAGCCAAAAACACTCAGTACTTC
CDR3aa: CASSQDNRLAKNTQYF

j_gene: TRBJ2-3
v_gene: TRBV5-5
d_gene: NA
abundance: NA
CDR3nt: TGTGCCAGCAGCTTGGGTCGCCCCAACACAGATACGCAGTATTTT
CDR3aa: CASSLGRPNTDTQYF

j_gene: TRBJ2-7
v_gene: TRBV20-1
d_gene: NA
abundance: NA
CDR3nt: TGCAGTGCCTCCCGGGAGCGGTTCGCATCCTACGAGCAGTACTTC
CDR3aa: CSASRERFASYEQYF

j_gene: TRBJ1-2
v_gene: TRBV9
d_gene: NA
abundance: few
CDR3nt: TGTGCCAGCAGCGTAACGACAGGCCCCAACGGTGGCTACACCTTC
CDR3aa: CASSVTTGPNGGYTF

j_gene: TRBJ2-1
v_gene: TRBV5-1
d_gene: TRBD2
abundance: NA
CDR3nt: TGCGCCAGCAGCTTGGCCCCTAGCGGGAGTTACAATGAGCAGTTCTTC
CDR3aa: CASSLAPSGSYNEQFF

j_gene: TRBJ2-5
v_gene: TRBV20-1
d_gene: TRBD2
abundance: few
CDR3nt: TGCAGTGCTAAAAGACTAGCGGGTAGTGAGACCCAGTACTTC
CDR3aa: CSAKRLAGSETQYF

j_gene: TRBJ2-7
v_gene: TRBV27
d_gene: TRBD1
abundance: few
CDR3nt: TGTGCCAGCAGGTTGGGACAGGGTGGAATATACGAGCAGTACTTC
CDR3aa: CASRLGQGGIYEQYF

j_gene: TRBJ1-1
v_gene: TRBV12-3/TRBV12-4
d_gene: TRBD1
abundance: few
CDR3nt: TGTGCCAGCAGTTTGAAAGGGGGCGGCACTGAAGCTTTCTTT
CDR3aa: CASSLKGGGTEAFF

j_gene: TRBJ2-7
v_gene: TRBV20-1
d_gene: NA
abundance: NA
CDR3nt: TGCAGTGCTAGGATTTGGGGACTAGGGGGCTGCGAGCAGTACTTC
CDR3aa: CSARIWGLGGCEQYF

j_gene: TRBJ2-1
v_gene: TRBV20-1
d_gene: NA
abundance: NA
CDR3nt: TGCAGTGCGGAGGGTACCTACAATGAGCAGTTCTTC
CDR3aa: CSAEGTYNEQFF

j_gene: TRBJ2-5
v_gene: TRBV29-1
d_gene: NA
abundance: NA
CDR3nt: TGCAGCGTTGTCAGCGGCGTCTACAATGAGCAGTACTTC
CDR3aa: CSVVSGVYNEQYF

j_gene: TRBJ2-7
v_gene: TRBV7-2
d_gene: NA
abundance: NA
CDR3nt: TGTGCCAGCAGCTCGAGGGGTTACTACGAGCAGTACTTC
CDR3aa: CASSSRGYYEQYF

j_gene: TRBJ2-3
v_gene: TRBV6-5
d_gene: NA
abundance: NA
CDR3nt: TGTGCCAGCAGTTACAGCCACACAGATACGCAGTATTTT
CDR3aa: CASSYSHTDTQYF

j_gene: TRBJ2-3
v_gene: TRBV7-2
d_gene: TRBD1
abundance: few
CDR3nt: TGTGCCAGCAGCCTACAGGGGAAGGGGGGCACAGATACGCAGTATTTT
CDR3aa: CASSLQGKGGTDTQYF

j_gene: TRBJ2-1
v_gene: TRBV13
d_gene: TRBD2
abundance: NA
CDR3nt: TGTGCCAGCAGCCCGCCCAGGGCTAGCGGAGGGGATGAGCAGTTCTTC
CDR3aa: CASSPPRASGGDEQFF

j_gene: TRBJ2-1
v_gene: TRBV7-2
d_gene: TRBD2
abundance: NA
CDR3nt: TGTGCCAGCAGCTCCTGGGGAGGGCCCCAAGAGACCCAGTTCTTC
CDR3aa: CASSSWGGPQETQFF

j_gene: TRBJ1-2
v_gene: TRBV5-1
d_gene: TRBD1
abundance: few
CDR3nt: TGCGCCAGCGGTTCTGGGACAGGGGGCAGTGGCTACACCTTC
CDR3aa: CASGSGTGGSGYTF

j_gene: TRBJ2-5
v_gene: TRBV9
d_gene: NA
abundance: once
CDR3nt: TGTGCCAGCAGCGTAGAAGGGACGGTTAAAGAGACCCAGTACTTC
CDR3aa: CASSVEGTVKETQYF

j_gene: TRBJ2-1
v_gene: TRBV13
d_gene: TRBD1
abundance: NA
CDR3nt: TGTGCCAGCAGCCGAAACAGGGGGCCATACAATGAGCAGTTCTTC
CDR3aa: CASSRNRGPYNEQFF

j_gene: TRBJ2-7
v_gene: TRBV7-9
d_gene: NA
abundance: NA
CDR3nt: TGTGCCAGCAGCCCGACTCTGGGGGGTGGGGGCTCCTACGAGCAGTACTTC
CDR3aa: CASSPTLGGGGSYEQYF

j_gene: TRBJ2-7
v_gene: TRBV5-1
d_gene: NA
abundance: NA
CDR3nt: TGCGCCAGCAGCTCCGGAGGTGGGGGCCCAACCTACGAGCAGTACTTC
CDR3aa: CASSSGGGGPTYEQYF

j_gene: TRBJ2-3
v_gene: TRBV7-2
d_gene: TRBD2
abundance: once
CDR3nt: TGTGCCAGCAGCCCCGCAATGGCTAGCGGGAGAGGTCCGGATACGCAGTATTTT
CDR3aa: CASSPAMASGRGPDTQYF